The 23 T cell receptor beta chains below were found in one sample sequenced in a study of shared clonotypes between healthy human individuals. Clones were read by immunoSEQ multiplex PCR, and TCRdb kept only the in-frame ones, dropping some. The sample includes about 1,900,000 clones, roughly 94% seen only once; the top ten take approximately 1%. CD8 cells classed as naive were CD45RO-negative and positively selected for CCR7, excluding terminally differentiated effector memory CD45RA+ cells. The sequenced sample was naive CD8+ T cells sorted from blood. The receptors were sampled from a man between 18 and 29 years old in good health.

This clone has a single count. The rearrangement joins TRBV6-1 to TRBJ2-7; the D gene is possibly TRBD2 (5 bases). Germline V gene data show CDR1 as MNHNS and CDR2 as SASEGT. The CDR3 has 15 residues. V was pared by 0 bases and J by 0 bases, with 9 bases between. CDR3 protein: CASSEASGGSYEQYF. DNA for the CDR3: TGTGCCAGCAGTGAAGCAAGCGGCGGCTCCTACGAGCAGTACTTC.

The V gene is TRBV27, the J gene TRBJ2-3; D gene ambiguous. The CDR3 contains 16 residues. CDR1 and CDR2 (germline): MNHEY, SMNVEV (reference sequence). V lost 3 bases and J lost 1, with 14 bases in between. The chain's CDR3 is CASSFVRVEGTDTQYF. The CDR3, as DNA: TGTGCCAGCAGTTTCGTTAGGGTTGAAGGCACAGATACGCAGTATTTT.

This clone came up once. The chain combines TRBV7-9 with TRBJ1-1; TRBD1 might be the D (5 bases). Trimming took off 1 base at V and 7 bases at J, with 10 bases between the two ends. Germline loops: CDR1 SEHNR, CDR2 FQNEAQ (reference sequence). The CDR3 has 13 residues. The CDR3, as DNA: TGTGCCAGCAGCTTAGGGGGAGGGGTTGAAGCTTTCTTT. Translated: CASSLGGGVEAFF.

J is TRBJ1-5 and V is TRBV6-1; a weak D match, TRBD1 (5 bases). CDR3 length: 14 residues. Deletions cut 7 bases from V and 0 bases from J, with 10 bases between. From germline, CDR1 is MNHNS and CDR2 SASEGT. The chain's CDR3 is CASTQGYSNQPQHF. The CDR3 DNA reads TGTGCCAGCACCCAGGGTTATAGCAATCAGCCCCAGCATTTT.

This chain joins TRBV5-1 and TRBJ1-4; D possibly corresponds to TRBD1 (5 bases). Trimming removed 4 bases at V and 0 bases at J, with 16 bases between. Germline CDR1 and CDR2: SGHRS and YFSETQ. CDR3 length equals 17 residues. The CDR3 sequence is CASSPKGTLATNEKLFF. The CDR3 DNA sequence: TGCGCCAGCAGCCCCAAGGGGACGCTAGCAACTAATGAAAAACTGTTTTTT.

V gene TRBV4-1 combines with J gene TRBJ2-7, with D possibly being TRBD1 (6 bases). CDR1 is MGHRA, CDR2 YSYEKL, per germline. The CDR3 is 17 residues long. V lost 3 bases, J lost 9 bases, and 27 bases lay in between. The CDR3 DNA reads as TGCGCCAGCAGCCAGGCCGCGCCGGGACACGGAGGAGACCGGCAGTACTTC. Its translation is CASSQAAPGHGGDRQYF.

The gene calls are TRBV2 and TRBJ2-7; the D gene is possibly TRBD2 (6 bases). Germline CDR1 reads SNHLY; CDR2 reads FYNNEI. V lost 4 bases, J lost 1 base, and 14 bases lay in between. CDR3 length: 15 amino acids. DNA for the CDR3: TGTGCCAGCAGTGCCCCGGGACTCTTATCCTACGAGCAGTACTTC. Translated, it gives CASSAPGLLSYEQYF.

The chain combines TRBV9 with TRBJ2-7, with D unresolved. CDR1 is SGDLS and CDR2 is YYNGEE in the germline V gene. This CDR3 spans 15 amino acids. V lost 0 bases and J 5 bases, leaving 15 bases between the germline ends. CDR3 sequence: CASSVGGPAADEQYF. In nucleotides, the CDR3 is TGTGCCAGCAGCGTAGGTGGGCCCGCGGCTGACGAGCAGTACTTC.

The CDR3 loop is CATCSGQGAYNEQFF. CDR3 bases: TGTGCCACCTGTTCGGGGCAGGGAGCCTACAATGAGCAGTTCTTC. V gene TRBV15 combines with J gene TRBJ2-1; perhaps D is TRBD1 or TRBD2 (5 bases each). Trimming pared 8 bases from V and 2 bases from J, leaving 16 bases between. CDR1 and CDR2 (germline): LNHNV, YYDKDF (reference sequence). The CDR3 is made up of 15 amino acids. The variable domain in full, with the rest retrieved from reference TRBV15 and TRBJ2-1, is DAMVIQNPRYQVTQFGKPVTLSCSQTLNHNVMYWYQQKSSQAPKLLFHYYDKDFNNEADTPDNFQSRRPNTSFCFLDIRSPGLGDTAMYLCATCSGQGAYNEQFFGPGTRLTVL.

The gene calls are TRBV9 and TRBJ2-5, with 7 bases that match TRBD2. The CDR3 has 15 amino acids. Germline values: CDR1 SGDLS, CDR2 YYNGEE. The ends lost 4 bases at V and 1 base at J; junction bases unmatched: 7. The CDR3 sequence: CASSIGGGPQETQYF. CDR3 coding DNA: TGTGCCAGCAGCATCGGGGGAGGGCCCCAAGAGACCCAGTACTTC.

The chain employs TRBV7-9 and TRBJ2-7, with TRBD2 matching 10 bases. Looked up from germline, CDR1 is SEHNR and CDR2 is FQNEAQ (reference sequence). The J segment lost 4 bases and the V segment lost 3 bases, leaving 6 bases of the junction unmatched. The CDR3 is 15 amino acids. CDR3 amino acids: CASSLGPAGGYEQYF. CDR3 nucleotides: TGTGCCAGCAGCTTGGGTCCAGCGGGAGGGTACGAGCAGTACTTC.

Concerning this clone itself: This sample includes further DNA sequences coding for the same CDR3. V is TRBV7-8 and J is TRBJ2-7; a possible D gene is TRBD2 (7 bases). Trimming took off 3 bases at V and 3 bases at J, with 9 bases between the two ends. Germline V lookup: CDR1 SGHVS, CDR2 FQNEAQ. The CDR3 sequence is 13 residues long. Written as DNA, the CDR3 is TGTGCCAGCAGCTTGAGGGGGGGCTACGAGCAGTACTTC. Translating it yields CASSLRGGYEQYF.

The CDR3 sequence: CASSLTEDGQNEKLFF. The CDR3 DNA reads as TGTGCCAGCAGCTTAACCGAGGACGGTCAGAATGAAAAACTGTTTTTT. V is TRBV7-9 and J is TRBJ1-4, with D unclear. The germline V gene encodes CDR1 SEHNR and CDR2 FQNEAQ (reference sequence). Trimming removed 2 bases at V and 5 bases at J, with 15 bases between. The CDR3 has 16 amino acids.

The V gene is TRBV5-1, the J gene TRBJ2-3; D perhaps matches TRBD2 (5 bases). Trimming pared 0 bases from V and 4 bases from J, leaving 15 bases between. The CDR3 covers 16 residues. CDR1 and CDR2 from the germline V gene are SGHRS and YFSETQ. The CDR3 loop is CASSLVFDGGSDTQYF. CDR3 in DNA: TGCGCCAGCAGCTTGGTCTTTGACGGCGGGTCAGATACGCAGTATTTT.

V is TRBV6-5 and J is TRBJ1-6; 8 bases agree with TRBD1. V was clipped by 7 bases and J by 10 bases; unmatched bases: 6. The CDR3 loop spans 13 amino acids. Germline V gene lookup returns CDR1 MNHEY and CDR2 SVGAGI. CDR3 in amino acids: CASTGGGGSPLHF. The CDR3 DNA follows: TGTGCCAGCACAGGGGGCGGAGGGTCACCCCTCCACTTT.

The CDR3 region is CASSTDGSSYEQYF. CDR3 in DNA: TGTGCCAGCAGCACGGACGGTAGCTCCTACGAGCAGTACTTC. The gene calls are TRBV6-5 and TRBJ2-7, with D unresolved. CDR3 length: 14 residues. V lost 6 bases and J lost 0, with 12 bases in between. Germline assignment: CDR1 MNHEY and CDR2 SVGAGI.

The CDR3 region has the DNA TGCGCCAGCAGCCCCAGTTGGCCCCAAAAGACTGAAGCTTTCTTT. Translated, it gives CASSPSWPQKTEAFF. The V gene is TRBV4-1, the J gene TRBJ1-1; the D is unclear. The ends were cut back, 4 bases at V and 5 bases at J, with 17 bases in the middle. The CDR3 is 15 residues long. The germline V gene encodes CDR1 MGHRA and CDR2 YSYEKL.

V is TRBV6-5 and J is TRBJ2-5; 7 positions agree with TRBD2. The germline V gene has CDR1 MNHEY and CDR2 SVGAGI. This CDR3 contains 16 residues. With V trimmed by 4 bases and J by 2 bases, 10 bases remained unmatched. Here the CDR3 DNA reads TGTGCCAGCAGTTCCTATCGGGAGGCGGTTCAAGAGACCCAGTACTTC. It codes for CASSSYREAVQETQYF.

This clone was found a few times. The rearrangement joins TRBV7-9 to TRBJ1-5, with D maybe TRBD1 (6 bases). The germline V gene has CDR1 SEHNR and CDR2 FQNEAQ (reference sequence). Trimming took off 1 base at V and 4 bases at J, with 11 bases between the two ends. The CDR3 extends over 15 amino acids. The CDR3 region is CASSLGQERNQPQHF. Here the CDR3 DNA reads TGTGCCAGCAGCTTAGGACAGGAAAGGAATCAGCCCCAGCATTTT.

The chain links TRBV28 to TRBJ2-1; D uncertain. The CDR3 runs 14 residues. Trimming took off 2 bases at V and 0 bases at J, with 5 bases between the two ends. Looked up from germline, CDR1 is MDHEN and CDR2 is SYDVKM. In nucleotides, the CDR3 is TGTGCCAGCAGTTTACCTCCCTCCTACAATGAGCAGTTCTTC. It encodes CASSLPPSYNEQFF.

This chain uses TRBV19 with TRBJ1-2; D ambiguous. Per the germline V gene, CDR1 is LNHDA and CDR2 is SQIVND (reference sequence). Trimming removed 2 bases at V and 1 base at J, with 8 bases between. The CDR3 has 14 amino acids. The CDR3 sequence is CASSIMGNNYGYTF. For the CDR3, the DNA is TGTGCCAGTAGTATAATGGGGAATAACTATGGCTACACCTTC.

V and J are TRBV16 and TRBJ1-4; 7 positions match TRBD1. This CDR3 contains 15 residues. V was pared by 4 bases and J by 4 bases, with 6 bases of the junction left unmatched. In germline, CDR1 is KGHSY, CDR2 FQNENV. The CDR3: CASSPTTGDNEKLFF. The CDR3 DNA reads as TGTGCCAGCAGCCCGACTACAGGGGATAATGAAAAACTGTTTTTT.

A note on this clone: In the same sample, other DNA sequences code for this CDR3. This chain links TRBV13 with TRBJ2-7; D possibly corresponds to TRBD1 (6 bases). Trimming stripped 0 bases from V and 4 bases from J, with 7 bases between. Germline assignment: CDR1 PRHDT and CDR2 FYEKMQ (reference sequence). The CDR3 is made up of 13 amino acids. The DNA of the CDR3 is TGTGCCAGCAGCTTAGGTAGGGGGTACGAGCAGTACTTC. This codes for CASSLGRGYEQYF.